This paragraph covers one T cell receptor beta chain sequence. While serving as controls, healthy donors were matched for age and sex. This sample is part of a study of CD8 T cells in Susac syndrome. cDNA came from approximately 0.5 to 1 ug RNA primed by random hexamers. TCR beta CDR3 was amplified by immunoSEQ covering 54 Vbeta and 13 Jbeta. TCRdb re-called the immunoSEQ multiplex PCR reads through MiXCR, storing one row per CDR3 protein. The sample lists tens of thousands of distinct CDR3 sequences; 90% to 95% were seen once. The origin of this receptor is a human donor in good health. What was sequenced was CD8+ T cells from PBMCs.

This CDR3 is CASSELPGQGASEQFF. CDR3 DNA sequence: TGTGCCAGCAGTGAACTCCCGGGACAGGGGGCCTCTGAGCAGTTCTTC. The chain carries TRBV6-1 and TRBJ2-1; 12 bases match TRBD1. V was pared by 2 bases and J by 9 bases, with 8 bases of the junction left unmatched. The CDR3 totals 16 residues. Per the germline V gene, CDR1 is MNHNS and CDR2 is SASEGT.